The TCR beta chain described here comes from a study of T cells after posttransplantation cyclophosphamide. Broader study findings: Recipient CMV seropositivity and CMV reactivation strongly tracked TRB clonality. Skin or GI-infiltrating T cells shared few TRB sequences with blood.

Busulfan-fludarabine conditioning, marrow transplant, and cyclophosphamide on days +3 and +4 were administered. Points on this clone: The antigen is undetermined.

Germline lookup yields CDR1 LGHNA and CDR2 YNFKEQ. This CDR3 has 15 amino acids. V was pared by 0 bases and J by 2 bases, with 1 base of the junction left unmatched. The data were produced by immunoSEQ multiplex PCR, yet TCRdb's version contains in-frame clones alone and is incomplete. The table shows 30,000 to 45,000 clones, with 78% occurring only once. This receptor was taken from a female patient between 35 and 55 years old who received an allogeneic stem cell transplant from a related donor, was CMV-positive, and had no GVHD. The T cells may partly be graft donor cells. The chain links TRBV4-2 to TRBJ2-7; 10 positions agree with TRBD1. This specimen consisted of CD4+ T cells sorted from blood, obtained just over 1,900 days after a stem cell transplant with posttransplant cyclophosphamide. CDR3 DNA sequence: TGTGCCAGCAGCCAAGAAGACAGGGGGCCCTACGAGCAGTACTTC. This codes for CASSQEDRGPYEQYF.